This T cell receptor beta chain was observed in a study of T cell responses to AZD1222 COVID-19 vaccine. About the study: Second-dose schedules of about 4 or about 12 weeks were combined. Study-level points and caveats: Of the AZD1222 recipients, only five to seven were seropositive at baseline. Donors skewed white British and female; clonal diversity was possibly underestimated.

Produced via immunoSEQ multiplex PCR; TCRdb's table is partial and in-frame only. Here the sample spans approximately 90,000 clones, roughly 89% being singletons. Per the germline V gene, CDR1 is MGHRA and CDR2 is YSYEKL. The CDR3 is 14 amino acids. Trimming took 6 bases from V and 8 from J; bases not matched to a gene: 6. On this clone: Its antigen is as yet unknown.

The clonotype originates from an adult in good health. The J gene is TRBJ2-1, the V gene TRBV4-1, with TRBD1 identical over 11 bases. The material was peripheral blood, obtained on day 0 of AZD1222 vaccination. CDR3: CASRPGQGVHEQFF. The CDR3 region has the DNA TGCGCCAGCAGGCCGGGACAGGGGGTGCATGAGCAGTTCTTC.